This TCR beta chain was observed in a study of T cell clonotyping in hematopoietic cell transplantation. Study observations and caveats: Pathologically expanded recipient clonotypes increased progressively from day 30 to day 180 as diversity fell. Graft donor and pretransplant recipient Inverse Simpson Index values predicted broader posttransplant TCR diversity. CD4 and CD8 repertoire contributions could not be separated without sorting.

Profiling relied on immunoSEQ multiplex PCR, and the TCRdb table lists in-frame clones only, not all of them. Seen here are 10,000 to 15,000 clones, 75% to 95% observed once, and the top ten hold 0.79%. On this clone: Its antigen is unknown.

The CDR3 spans 15 residues. The germline V gene has CDR1 LGHNA and CDR2 YSLEER. V dropped 0 bases and J dropped 6 bases, with 11 bases sitting between them. The chain recombines TRBV4-3 with TRBJ2-2, with D possibly being TRBD1 (6 bases). The sequence was obtained from a woman aged 45-65 years in good health. Some clones in this sample may be carry-over from other donors' samples. Sequenced: peripheral blood mononuclear cells. CDR3 nucleotides: TGCGCCAGCAGCCAAGAAGCAGGGGTCCCCGGGGAGCTGTTTTTT. This gives the protein CASSQEAGVPGELFF.